Each of the 2 T cell receptor beta chains below was sequenced from the same sample in a study of T cell repertoires and leukemia-associated antigens. Their target antigens are unknown. TCRdb passed the 5' RACE reads through MiXCR, listing each CDR3 protein once. The data show 9,800 or so distinct CDR3 sequences, roughly 40% seen once. The sample consisted of CD3+ T cells sorted from blood and cultured. These receptors came from a female donor in good health.

This chain links TRBV5-1 with TRBJ1-2; D is uncertain. Trimming cost V 4 bases and J 8 bases, with 18 bases left between them. CDR1 is SGHRS, CDR2 YFSETQ, per germline. The CDR3 sequence is 14 residues long. CDR3 bases: TGCGCCAGCAGCGCTCAACCCGGGAGTTGGGGCTACACCTTC. It encodes CASSAQPGSWGYTF.

This chain links TRBV29-1 with TRBJ1-6; maybe TRBD1 (5 bases). V was cut by 5 bases and J by 6 bases, with 11 bases left in between. CDR3 size: 13 residues. Per germline, CDR1 SQVTM and CDR2 ANQGSEA. The DNA of the CDR3 is TGCAGCGTTCGCCAGGGAGGTAATTCACCCCTCCACTTT. Protein: CSVRQGGNSPLHF.